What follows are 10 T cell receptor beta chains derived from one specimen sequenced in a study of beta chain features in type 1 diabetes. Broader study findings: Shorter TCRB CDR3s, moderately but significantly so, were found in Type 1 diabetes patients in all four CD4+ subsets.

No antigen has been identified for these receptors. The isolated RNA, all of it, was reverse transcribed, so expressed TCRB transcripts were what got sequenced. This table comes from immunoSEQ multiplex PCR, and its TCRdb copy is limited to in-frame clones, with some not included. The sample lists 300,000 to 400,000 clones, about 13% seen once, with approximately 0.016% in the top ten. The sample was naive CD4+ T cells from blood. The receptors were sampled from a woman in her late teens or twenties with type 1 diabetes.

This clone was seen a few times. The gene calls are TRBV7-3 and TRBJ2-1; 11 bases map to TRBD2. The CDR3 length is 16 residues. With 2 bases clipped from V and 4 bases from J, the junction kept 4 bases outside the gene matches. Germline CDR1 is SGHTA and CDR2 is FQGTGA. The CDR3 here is CASSLVGTSGYNEQFF. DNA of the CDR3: TGTGCCAGCAGCTTAGTGGGGACTAGCGGATACAATGAGCAGTTCTTC.

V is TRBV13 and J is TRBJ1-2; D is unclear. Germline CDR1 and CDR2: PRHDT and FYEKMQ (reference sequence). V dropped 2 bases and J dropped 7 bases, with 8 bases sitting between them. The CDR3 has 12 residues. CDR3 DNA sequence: TGTGCCAGCAGCTTAAGGCTAGGTGGCTACACCTTC. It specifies CASSLRLGGYTF. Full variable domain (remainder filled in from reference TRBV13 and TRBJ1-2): AAGVIQSPRHLIKEKRETATLKCYPIPRHDTVYWYQQGPGQDPQFLISFYEKMQSDKGSIPDRFSAQQFSDYHSELNMSSLELGDSALYFCASSLRLGGYTFGSGTRLTVV.

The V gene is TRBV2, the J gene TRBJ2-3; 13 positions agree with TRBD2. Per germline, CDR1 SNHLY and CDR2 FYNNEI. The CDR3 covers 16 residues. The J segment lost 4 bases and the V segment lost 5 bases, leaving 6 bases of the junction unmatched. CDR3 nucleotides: TGTGCCAGCAGTTCCGGACTAGCGGGAGAGTCAGATACGCAGTATTTT. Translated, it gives CASSSGLAGESDTQYF.

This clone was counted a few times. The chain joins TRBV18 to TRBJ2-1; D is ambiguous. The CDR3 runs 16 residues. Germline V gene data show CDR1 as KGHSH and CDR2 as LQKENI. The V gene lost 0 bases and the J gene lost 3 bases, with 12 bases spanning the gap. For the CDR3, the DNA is TGTGCCAGCTCACCACCTAGTCTAGTGGTCTACAATGAGCAGTTCTTC. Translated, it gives CASSPPSLVVYNEQFF.

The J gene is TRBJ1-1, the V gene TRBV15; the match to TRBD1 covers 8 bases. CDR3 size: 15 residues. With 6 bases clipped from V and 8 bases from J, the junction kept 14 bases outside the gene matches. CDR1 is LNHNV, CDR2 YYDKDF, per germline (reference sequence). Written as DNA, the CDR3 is TGTGCCACCAGGCCTGAGGGACAGGCGAGACGGGAAGCTTTCTTT. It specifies CATRPEGQARREAFF.

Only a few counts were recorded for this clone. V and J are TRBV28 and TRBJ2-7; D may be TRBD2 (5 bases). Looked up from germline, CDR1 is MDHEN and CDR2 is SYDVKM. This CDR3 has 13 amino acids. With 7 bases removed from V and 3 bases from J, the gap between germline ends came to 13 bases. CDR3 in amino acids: CASTTPGYYEQYF. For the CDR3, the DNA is TGTGCCAGCACTACCCCGGGATACTACGAGCAGTACTTC.

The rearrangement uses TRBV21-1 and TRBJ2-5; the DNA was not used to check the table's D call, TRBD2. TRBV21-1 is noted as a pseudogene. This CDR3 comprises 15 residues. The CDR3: CASSKALSSGEGQYF. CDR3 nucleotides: TGTGCCAGCAGCAAAGCGCTGTCGAGTGGAGAAGGCCAGTACTTC.

The CDR3, as DNA: TGTGCCAGCAAACCGGGACAGACGACCGGCGAGCAGTACTTC. Encoded protein: CASKPGQTTGEQYF. This chain links TRBV9 with TRBJ2-7; 7 bases match TRBD1. CDR1 is SGDLS, CDR2 YYNGEE, per germline. J gave up 6 bases and V 6 bases, and 12 bases lay outside the gene matches. This CDR3 region has 14 residues. The full variable domain, completed using reference TRBV9 and TRBJ2-7, is DSGVTQTPKHLITATGQRVTLRCSPRSGDLSVYWYQQSLDQGLQFLIQYYNGEERAKGNILERFSAQQFPDLHSELNLSSLELGDSALYFCASKPGQTTGEQYFGPGTRLTVT.

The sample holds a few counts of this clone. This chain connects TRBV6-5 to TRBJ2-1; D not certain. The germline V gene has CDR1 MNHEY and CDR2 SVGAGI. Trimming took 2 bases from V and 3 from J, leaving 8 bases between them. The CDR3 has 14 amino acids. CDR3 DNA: TGTGCCAGCAGTTACGGCGCTAGCTACAATGAGCAGTTCTTC. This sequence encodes CASSYGASYNEQFF.

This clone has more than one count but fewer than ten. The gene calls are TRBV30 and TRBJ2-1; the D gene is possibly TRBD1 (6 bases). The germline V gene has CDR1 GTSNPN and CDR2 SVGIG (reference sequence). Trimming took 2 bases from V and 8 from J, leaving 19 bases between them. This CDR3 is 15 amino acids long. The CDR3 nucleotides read TGTGCCTGGAGTTCACCGGGCCTAGAGGGGGATGAGCAGTTCTTC. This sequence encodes CAWSSPGLEGDEQFF.